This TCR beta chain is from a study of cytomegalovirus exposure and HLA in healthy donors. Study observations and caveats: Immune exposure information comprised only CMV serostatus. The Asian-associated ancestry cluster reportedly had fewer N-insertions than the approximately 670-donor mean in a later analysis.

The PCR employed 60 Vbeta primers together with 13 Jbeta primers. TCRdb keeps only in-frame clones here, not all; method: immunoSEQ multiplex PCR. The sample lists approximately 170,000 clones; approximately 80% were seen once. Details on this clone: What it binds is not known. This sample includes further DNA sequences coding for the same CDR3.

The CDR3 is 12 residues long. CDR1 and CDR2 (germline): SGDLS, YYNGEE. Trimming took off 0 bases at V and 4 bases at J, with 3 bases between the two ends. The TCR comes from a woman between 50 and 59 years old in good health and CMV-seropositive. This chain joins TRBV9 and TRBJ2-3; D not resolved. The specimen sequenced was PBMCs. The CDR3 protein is CASSVVSDTQYF. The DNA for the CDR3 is TGTGCCAGCAGCGTAGTATCAGATACGCAGTATTTT. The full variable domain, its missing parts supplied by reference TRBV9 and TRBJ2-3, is DSGVTQTPKHLITATGQRVTLRCSPRSGDLSVYWYQQSLDQGLQFLIQYYNGEERAKGNILERFSAQQFPDLHSELNLSSLELGDSALYFCASSVVSDTQYFGPGTRLTVL.